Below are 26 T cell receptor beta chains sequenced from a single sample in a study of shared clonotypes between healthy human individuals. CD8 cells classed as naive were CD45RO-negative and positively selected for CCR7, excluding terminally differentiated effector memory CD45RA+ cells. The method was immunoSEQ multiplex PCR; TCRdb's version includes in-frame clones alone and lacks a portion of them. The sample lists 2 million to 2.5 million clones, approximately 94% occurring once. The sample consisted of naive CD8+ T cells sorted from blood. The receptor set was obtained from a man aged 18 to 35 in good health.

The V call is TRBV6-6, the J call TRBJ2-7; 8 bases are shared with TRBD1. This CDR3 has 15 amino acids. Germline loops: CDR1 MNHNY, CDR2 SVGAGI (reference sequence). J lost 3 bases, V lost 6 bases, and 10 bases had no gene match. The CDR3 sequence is CASRGWTGTYYEQYF. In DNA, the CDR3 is TGTGCCAGCAGAGGGTGGACAGGGACTTACTACGAGCAGTACTTC.

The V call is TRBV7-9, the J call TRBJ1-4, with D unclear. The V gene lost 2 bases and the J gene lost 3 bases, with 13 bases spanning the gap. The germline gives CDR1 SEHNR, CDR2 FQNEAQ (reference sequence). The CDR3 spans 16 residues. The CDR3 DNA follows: TGTGCCAGCAGCTTAATCCCTTCGGCACCTAATGAAAAACTGTTTTTT. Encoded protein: CASSLIPSAPNEKLFF.

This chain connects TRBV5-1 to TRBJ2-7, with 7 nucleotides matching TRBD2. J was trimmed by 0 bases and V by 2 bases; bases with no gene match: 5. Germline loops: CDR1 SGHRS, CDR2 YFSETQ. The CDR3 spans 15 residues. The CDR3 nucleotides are TGCGCCAGCAGCTTAAAAGCGGGACCCTCCTACGAGCAGTACTTC. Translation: CASSLKAGPSYEQYF.

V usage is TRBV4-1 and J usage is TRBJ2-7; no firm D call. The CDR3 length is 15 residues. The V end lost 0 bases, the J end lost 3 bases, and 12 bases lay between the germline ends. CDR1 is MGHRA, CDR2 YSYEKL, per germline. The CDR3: CASSQDARLGYEQYF. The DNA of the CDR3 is TGCGCCAGCAGCCAAGATGCCAGGTTGGGCTACGAGCAGTACTTC.

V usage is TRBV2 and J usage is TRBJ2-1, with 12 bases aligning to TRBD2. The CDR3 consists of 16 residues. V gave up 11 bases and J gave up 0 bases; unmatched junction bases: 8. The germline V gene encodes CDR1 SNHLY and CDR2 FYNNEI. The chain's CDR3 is CAVLAGGSSSYNEQFF. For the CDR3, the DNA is TGTGCCGTACTAGCGGGAGGCAGTAGCTCCTACAATGAGCAGTTCTTC.

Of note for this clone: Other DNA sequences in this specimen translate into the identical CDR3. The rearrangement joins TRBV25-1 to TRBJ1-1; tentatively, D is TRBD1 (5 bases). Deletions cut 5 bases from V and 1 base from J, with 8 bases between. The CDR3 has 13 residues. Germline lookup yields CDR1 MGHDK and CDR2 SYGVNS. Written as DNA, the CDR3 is TGTGCCAGCAGTCGCACAGGGAACACTGAAGCTTTCTTT. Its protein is CASSRTGNTEAFF.

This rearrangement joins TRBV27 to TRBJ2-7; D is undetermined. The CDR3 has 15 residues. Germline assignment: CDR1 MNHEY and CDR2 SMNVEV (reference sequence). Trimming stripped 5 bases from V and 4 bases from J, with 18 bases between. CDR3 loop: CASSPRGPHEYEQYF. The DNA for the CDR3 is TGTGCCAGCAGTCCTCGCGGCCCCCATGAATACGAGCAGTACTTC.

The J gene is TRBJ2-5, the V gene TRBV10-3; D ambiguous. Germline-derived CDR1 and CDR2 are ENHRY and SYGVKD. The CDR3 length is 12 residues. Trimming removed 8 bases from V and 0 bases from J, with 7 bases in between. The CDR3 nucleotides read TGTGCCATCTTGGGCGACCAAGAGACCCAGTACTTC. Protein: CAILGDQETQYF.

In DNA form, the CDR3 reads TGTGCCAGCAGCTTCGGGACTAGCCTAATCAATGAGCAGTTCTTC. Protein sequence: CASSFGTSLINEQFF. The V gene is TRBV11-3, the J gene TRBJ2-1, with TRBD2 matching over 9 bases. This CDR3 is built from 15 residues. Germline CDR1 SGHNT, CDR2 YENEEA. Trimming at V came to 3 bases and at J to 6 bases, leaving 6 bases not matched to a gene.

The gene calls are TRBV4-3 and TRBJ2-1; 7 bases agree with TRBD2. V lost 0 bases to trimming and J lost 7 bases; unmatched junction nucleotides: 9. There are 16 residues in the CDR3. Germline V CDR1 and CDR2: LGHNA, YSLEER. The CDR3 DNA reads TGCGCCAGCAGCCAAGAAACGGCGGGAGTTAAGAATGAGCAGTTCTTC. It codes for CASSQETAGVKNEQFF.

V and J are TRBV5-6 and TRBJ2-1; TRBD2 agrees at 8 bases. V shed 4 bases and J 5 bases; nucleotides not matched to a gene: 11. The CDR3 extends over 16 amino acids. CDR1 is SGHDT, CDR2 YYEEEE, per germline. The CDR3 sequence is CASSTRGGPWDNEQFF. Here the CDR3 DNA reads TGTGCCAGCAGCACCCGGGGGGGGCCATGGGACAATGAGCAGTTCTTC.

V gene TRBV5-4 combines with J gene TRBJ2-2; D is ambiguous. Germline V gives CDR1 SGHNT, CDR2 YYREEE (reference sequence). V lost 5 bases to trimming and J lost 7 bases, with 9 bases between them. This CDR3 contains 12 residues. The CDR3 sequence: CASSPSVGELFF. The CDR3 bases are TGTGCCAGCAGTCCCTCCGTCGGGGAGCTGTTTTTT.

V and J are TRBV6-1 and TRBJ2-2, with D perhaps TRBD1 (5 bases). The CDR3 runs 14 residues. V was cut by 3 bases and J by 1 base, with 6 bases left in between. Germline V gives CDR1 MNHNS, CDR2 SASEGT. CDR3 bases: TGTGCCAGCAGTGAGGGGCGGAACACCGGGGAGCTGTTTTTT. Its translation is CASSEGRNTGELFF.

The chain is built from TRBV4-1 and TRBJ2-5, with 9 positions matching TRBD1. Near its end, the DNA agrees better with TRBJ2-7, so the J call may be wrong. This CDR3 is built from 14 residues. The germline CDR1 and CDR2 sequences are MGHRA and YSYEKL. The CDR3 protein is CASSFGTGPYEQYF. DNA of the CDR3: TGCGCCAGCAGCTTCGGGACAGGGCCCTACGAGCAGTACTTC.

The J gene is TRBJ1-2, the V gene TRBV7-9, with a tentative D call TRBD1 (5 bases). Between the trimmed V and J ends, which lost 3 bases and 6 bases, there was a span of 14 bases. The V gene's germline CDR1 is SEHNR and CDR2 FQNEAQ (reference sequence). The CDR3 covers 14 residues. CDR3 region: CASSLVEEGNGYTF. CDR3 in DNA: TGTGCCAGCAGCTTGGTGGAGGAGGGGAATGGCTACACCTTC.

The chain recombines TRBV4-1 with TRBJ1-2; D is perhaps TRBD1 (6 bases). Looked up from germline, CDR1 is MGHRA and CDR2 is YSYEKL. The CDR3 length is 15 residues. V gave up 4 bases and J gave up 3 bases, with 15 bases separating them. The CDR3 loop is CASSPGGGEYYGYTF. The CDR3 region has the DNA TGCGCCAGCAGCCCTGGAGGGGGGGAATACTATGGCTACACCTTC.

The chain's CDR3 is CASSLSRYGQGNWETQYF. CDR3 sequence (DNA): TGTGCCAGCAGTTTATCGAGATACGGACAGGGAAATTGGGAGACCCAGTACTTC. This chain uses TRBV28 with TRBJ2-5, with 8 bases matching TRBD1. V lost 1 base and J lost 5; bases outside the gene matches: 15. The CDR3 contains 18 residues. Germline V gene lookup returns CDR1 MDHEN and CDR2 SYDVKM.

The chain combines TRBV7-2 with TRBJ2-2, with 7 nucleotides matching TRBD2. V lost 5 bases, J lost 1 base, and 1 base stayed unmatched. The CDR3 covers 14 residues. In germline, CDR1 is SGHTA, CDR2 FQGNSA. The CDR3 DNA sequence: TGTGCCAGCAGCACGGGGGGGAACACCGGGGAGCTGTTTTTT. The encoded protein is CASSTGGNTGELFF.

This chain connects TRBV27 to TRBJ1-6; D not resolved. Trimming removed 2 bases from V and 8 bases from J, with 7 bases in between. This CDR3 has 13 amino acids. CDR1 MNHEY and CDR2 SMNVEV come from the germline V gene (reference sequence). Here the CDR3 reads CASSLPAYSPLHF. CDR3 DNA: TGTGCCAGCAGTTTACCCGCGTATTCACCCCTCCACTTT.

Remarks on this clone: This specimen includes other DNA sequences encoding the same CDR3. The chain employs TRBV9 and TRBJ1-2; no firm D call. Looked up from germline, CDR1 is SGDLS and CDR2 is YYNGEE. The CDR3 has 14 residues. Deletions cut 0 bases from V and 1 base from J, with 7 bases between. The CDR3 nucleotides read TGTGCCAGCAGCGTAGCGGCCGGTAACTATGGCTACACCTTC. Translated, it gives CASSVAAGNYGYTF.

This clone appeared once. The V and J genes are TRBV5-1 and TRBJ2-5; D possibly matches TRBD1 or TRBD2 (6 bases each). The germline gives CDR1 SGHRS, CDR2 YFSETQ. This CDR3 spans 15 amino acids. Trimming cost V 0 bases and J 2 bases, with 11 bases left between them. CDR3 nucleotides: TGCGCCAGCAGCTTGGTCGGGGGCTCGCAAGAGACCCAGTACTTC. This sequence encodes CASSLVGGSQETQYF. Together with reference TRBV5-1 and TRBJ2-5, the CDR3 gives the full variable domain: KAGVTQTPRYLIKTRGQQVTLSCSPISGHRSVSWYQQTPGQGLQFLFEYFSETQRNKGNFPGRFSGRQFSNSRSEMNVSTLELGDSALYLCASSLVGGSQETQYFGPGTRLLVL.

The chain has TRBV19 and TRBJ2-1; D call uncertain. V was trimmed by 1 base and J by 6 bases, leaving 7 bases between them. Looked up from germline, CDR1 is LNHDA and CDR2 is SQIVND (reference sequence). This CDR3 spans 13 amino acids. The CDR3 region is CASSIGQSNEQFF. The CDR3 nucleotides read TGTGCCAGTAGTATAGGGCAGTCCAATGAGCAGTTCTTC.

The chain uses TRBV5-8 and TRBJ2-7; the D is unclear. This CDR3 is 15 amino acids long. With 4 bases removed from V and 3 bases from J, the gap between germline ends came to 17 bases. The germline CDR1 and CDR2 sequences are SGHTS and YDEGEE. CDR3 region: CASSPVPLADYEQYF. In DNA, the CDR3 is TGTGCCAGCAGCCCTGTGCCCCTGGCGGACTACGAGCAGTACTTC.

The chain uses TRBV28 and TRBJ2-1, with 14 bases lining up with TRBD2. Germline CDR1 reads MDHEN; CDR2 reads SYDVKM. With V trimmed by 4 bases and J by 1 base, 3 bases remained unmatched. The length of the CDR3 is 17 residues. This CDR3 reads CASSSGLAGGSYNEQFF. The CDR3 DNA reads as TGTGCCAGCAGTTCCGGACTAGCGGGGGGTTCCTACAATGAGCAGTTCTTC.

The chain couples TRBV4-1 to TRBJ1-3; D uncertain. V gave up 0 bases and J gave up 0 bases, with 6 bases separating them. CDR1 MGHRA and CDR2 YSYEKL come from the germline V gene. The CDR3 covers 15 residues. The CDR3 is CASSQEALSGNTIYF. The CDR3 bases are TGCGCCAGCAGCCAAGAGGCCCTCTCTGGAAACACCATATATTTT.

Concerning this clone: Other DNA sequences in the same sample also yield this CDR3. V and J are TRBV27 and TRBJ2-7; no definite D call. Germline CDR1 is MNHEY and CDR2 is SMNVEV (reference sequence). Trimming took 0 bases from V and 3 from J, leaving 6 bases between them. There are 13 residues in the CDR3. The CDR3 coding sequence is TGTGCCAGCAGTTTATCGGGTTACTACGAGCAGTACTTC. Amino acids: CASSLSGYYEQYF.